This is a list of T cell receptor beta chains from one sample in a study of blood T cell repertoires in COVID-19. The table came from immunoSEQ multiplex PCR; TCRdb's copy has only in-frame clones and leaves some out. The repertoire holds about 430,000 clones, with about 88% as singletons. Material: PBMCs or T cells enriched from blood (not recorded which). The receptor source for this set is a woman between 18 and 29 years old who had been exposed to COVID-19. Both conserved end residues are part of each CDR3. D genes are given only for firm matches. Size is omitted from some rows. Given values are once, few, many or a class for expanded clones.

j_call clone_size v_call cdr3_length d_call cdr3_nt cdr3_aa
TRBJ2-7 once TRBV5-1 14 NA TGCGCCAGCAGCCCGCACTTGATCTCCTACGAGCAGTACTTC CASSPHLISYEQYF
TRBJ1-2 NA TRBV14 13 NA TGTGCCAGCAGCCAAGGGTCAGTCTATGGCTACACCTTC CASSQGSVYGYTF
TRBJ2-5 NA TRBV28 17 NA TGTGCCAGCAGTCCGAAGGAGCCGGGGCTGGGAGGAGAGACCCAGTACTTC CASSPKEPGLGGETQYF
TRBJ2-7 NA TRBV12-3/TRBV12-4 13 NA TGTGCCAGCAGCCCTCTATTTGCCTACGAGCAGTACTTC CASSPLFAYEQYF
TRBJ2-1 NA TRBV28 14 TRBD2 TGTGCCAGCAGTTCTAGCGGGGGGAGGGTTGAGCAGTTCTTC CASSSSGGRVEQFF
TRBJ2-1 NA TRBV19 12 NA TGTGCCAGTAGTATAGGACTTAATGAGCAGTTCTTC CASSIGLNEQFF
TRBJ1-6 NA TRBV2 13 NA TGTGCCAGCCTACGCACCACCGGGACACCCCTCCACTTT CASLRTTGTPLHF
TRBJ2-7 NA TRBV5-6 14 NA TGTGCCAGCAGCTTGGTGGACACCGCCTACGAGCAGTACTTC CASSLVDTAYEQYF
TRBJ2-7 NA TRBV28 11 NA TGTGCCAGCAGTATAACCTACGAGCAGTACTTC CASSITYEQYF
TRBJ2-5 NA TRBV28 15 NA TGTGCCAGCAGGCGGGCCGGGACGGGAGAAGAGACCCAGTACTTC CASRRAGTGEETQYF
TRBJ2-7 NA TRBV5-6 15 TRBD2 TGTGCCAGCAGCTTGGAATTGGGAACTAGCGACGAGCAGTACTTC CASSLELGTSDEQYF
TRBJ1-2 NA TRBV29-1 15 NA TGCAGCGTTTCAAGTATGTGGTCTTCTCTGAGCGGCTACACCTTC CSVSSMWSSLSGYTF
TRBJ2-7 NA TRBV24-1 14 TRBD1 TGTGCCACCAGTGAGGGGACAGGAGACTACGAGCAGTACTTC CATSEGTGDYEQYF
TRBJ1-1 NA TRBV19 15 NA TGTGCCAGTAGTATTTCTCCAGGGAGGGACACTGAAGCTTTCTTT CASSISPGRDTEAFF
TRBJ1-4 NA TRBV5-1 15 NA TGCGCCAGCAGCTTGCTCGGGTACCCTAATGAAAAACTGTTTTTT CASSLLGYPNEKLFF
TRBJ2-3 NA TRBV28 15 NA TGTGCCCTAGAAAGCCGGGGGGCAAGAACAGATACGCAGTATTTT CALESRGARTDTQYF
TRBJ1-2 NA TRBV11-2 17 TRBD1 TGTGCCAGCAGGGAAGGACCAGGGACAGGGGCTAACTATGGCTACACCTTC CASREGPGTGANYGYTF